The clone carrying this T cell receptor (beta chain) has only a few counts. Its antigen is undetermined. A second PCR, run for roughly 7 to 11 cycles, used a sample-barcoded 5' primer plus a J-beta primer mix. TCRdb called the 5' RACE reads again in MiXCR, with one record for every CDR3 protein. This repertoire shows some 800,000 distinct CDR3 sequences, about 42% found once; its top ten account for approximately 20%. This sample stems from a study of blood T cells in healthy people across ages. Study-level points and caveats: Naive T cell percentage and TCR beta diversity correlated strongly. Long-lived donors had more naive CD4+ cells and higher diversity than aged donors. Older age went with lower TCR beta diversity per million T cells, in a roughly linear way.

V gave up 2 bases and J gave up 4 bases, with 11 bases separating them. The germline gives CDR1 DFQATT, CDR2 SNEGSKA (reference sequence). This CDR3 comprises 13 residues. This clonotype was obtained from a man aged 60 to 69 in good health. V gene TRBV20-1 combines with J gene TRBJ1-2; D ambiguous. Sequenced sample: blood. CDR3 DNA: TGCAGTGCTAGACCGTCCGGAGGCTATGGCTACACCTTC. It yields the protein CSARPSGGYGYTF.